The subject of this entry is one T cell receptor (beta chain). Its antigen is undetermined. Germline CDR1 and CDR2: SGHAT and FQNNGV. The CDR3 extends over 16 amino acids. V was pared by 5 bases and J by 4 bases, with 18 bases between. This sample was included in a study of response to subunit inactivated influenza vaccine. MiXCR, applied by TCRdb to the RT-PCR reads, yields one record per CDR3 protein. The sample shows 650,000 or so distinct CDR3 sequences, 14% of them seen only once. General observations from the study: Each seasonal flu vaccination may recruit only limited new T cells, authors suggested.

This specimen consisted of PBMCs from blood, obtained less than 15 days before vaccination. The TCR originated in a man aged 45-60 years who received an inactivated influenza vaccine. The chain combines TRBV11-2 with TRBJ2-1; D is undetermined. CDR3 in amino acids: CASSPTGKKGYNEQFF. CDR3 bases: TGTGCCAGCAGCCCCACCGGTAAGAAGGGTTACAATGAGCAGTTCTTC.